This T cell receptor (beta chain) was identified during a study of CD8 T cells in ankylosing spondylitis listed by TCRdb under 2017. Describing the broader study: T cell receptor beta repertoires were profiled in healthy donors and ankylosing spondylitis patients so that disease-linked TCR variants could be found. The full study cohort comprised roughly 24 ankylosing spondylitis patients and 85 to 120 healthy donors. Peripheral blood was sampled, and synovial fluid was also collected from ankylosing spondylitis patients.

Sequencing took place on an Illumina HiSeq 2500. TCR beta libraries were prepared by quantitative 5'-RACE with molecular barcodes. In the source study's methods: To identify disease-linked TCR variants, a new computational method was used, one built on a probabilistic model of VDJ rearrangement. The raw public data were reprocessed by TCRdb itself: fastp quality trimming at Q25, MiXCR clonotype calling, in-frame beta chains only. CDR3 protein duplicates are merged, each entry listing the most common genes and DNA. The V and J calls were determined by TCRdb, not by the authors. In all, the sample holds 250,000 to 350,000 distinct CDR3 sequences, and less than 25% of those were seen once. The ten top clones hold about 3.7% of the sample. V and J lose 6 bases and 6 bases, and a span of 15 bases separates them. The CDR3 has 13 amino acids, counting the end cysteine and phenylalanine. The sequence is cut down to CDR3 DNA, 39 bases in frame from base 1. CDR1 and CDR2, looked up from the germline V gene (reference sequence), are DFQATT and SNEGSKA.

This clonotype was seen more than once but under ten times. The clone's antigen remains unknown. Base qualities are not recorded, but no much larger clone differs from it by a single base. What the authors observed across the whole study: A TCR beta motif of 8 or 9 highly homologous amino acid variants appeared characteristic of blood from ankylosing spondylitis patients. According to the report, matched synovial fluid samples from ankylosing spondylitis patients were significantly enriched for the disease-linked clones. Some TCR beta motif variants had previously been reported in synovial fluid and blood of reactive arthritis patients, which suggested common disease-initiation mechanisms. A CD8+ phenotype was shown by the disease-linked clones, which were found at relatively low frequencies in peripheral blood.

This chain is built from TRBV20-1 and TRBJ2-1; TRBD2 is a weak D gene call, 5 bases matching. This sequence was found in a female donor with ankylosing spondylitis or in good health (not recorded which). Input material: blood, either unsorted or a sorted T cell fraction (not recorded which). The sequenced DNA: TGCAGTGCCCAAACGCTAGCACGCAATGAGCAGTTCTTC. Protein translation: CSAQTLARNEQFF.